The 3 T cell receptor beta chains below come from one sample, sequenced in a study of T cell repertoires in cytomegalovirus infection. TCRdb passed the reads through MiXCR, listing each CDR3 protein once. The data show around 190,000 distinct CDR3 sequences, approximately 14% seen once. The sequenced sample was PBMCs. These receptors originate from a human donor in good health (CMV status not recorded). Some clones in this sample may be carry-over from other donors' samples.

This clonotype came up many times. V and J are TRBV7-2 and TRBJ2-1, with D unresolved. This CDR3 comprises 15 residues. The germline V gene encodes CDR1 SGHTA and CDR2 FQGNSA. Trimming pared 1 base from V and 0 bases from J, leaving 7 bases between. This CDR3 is CASSLDHSSYNEQFF. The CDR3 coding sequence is TGTGCCAGCAGCTTAGACCATAGCTCCTACAATGAGCAGTTCTTC.

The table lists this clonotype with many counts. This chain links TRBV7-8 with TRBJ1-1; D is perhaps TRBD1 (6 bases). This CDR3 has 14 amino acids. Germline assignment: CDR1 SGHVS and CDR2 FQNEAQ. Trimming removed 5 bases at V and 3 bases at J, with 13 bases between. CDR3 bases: TGTGCCAGCAGCCCCCCGGGGGCACACACTGAAGCTTTCTTT. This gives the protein CASSPPGAHTEAFF.

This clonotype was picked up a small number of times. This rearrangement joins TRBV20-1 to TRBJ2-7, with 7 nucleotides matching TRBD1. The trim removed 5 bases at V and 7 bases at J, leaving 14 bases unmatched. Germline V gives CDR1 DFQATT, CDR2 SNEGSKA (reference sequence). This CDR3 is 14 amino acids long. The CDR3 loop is CSAPSGRGPFEQYF. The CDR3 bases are TGCAGTGCTCCCAGTGGTAGGGGGCCCTTTGAGCAGTACTTC.